Listed here are 15 T cell receptor beta chains from one sample, sequenced in a study of shared clonotypes between healthy human individuals. The method was immunoSEQ multiplex PCR; TCRdb's version includes in-frame clones alone and lacks a portion of them. The sample lists 550,000 to 800,000 clones, about 74% occurring once. Sequencing was done on a sample of memory CD4+ T cells sorted from blood. As to subset: CD45RA-negative fraction. The origin of the receptors is a woman aged 25 to 39 in good health.

With respect to this clone: This same CDR3 is encoded by further DNA sequences in the sample. The chain couples TRBV19 to TRBJ1-1; 8 bases match TRBD1. With 6 bases clipped from V and 1 base from J, the junction kept 1 base outside the gene matches. CDR1 LNHDA and CDR2 SQIVND come from the germline V gene (reference sequence). The CDR3 has 13 residues. The DNA of the CDR3 is TGTGCCAGTAGGGGACAGGAGAACACTGAAGCTTTCTTT. Amino acid sequence: CASRGQENTEAFF.

The rearrangement joins TRBV7-9 to TRBJ2-1; possible D gene TRBD2, 6 bases. The ends were cut back, 2 bases at V and 5 bases at J, with 7 bases in the middle. Germline assignment: CDR1 SEHNR and CDR2 FQNEAQ (reference sequence). This CDR3 has 13 amino acids. The CDR3 sequence is CASSLPGDNEQFF. The CDR3 region has the DNA TGTGCCAGCAGCTTACCGGGAGACAATGAGCAGTTCTTC.

The V gene is TRBV7-8, the J gene TRBJ2-7; a possible D gene is TRBD2 (6 bases). V was cut by 7 bases and J by 3 bases, with 16 bases left in between. This CDR3 is built from 14 residues. CDR1 is SGHVS and CDR2 is FQNEAQ in the germline V gene. CDR3 residues: CASTLGAGNYEQYF. In DNA, the CDR3 is TGTGCCAGCACCCTAGGGGCGGGAAACTACGAGCAGTACTTC.

The chain uses TRBV19 and TRBJ2-2, with 9 bases identical to TRBD2. The length of the CDR3 is 18 residues. CDR1 and CDR2 (germline): LNHDA, SQIVND (reference sequence). The ends lost 0 bases at V and 5 bases at J; junction bases unmatched: 10. CDR3 nucleotides: TGTGCCAGTAGTATAGATCGGGGAGCGGGGGGATTTACCGGGGAGCTGTTTTTT. Its translation is CASSIDRGAGGFTGELFF.

The V gene is TRBV7-6, the J gene TRBJ2-7, with D possibly being TRBD2 (6 bases). In germline, CDR1 is SGHVS, CDR2 FNYEAQ. This CDR3 spans 15 amino acids. The V end lost 7 bases, the J end lost 2 bases, and 18 bases lay between the germline ends. The DNA for the CDR3 is TGTGCCAGCACCCCACGGGCTAGCGCAACCTACGAGCAGTACTTC. Amino acids: CASTPRASATYEQYF.

V is TRBV21-1 and J is TRBJ2-1; the DNA was not compared with TRBD2, the D call given in the table. TRBV21-1 is noted as a pseudogene. The CDR3 extends over 20 amino acids. CDR3 sequence (DNA): TGTGCCAGCAGCAAAGCGCTTTCGGATCGGCGGGAGAGGTCCTACAATGAGCAGTTCTTC. It specifies CASSKALSDRRERSYNEQFF.

The J gene is TRBJ1-2, the V gene TRBV19; D is undetermined. The CDR3 has 12 residues. V was shortened by 5 bases and J by 2 bases, with 6 bases between the two germline ends. Looked up from germline, CDR1 is LNHDA and CDR2 is SQIVND (reference sequence). This chain's CDR3 is CASSAQNYGYTF. The CDR3 DNA reads TGTGCCAGTAGTGCGCAGAACTATGGCTACACCTTC. The whole variable domain, remainder taken from reference TRBV19 and TRBJ1-2, is DGGITQSPKYLFRKEGQNVTLSCEQNLNHDAMYWYRQDPGQGLRLIYYSQIVNDFQKGDIAEGYSVSREKKESFPLTVTSAQKNPTAFYLCASSAQNYGYTFGSGTRLTVV.

This clone was detected only once. This CDR3 reads CASSLQLAATNHEQFF. The CDR3 nucleotides are TGTGCCAGCAGCTTACAACTAGCGGCCACCAACCATGAGCAGTTCTTC. This chain links TRBV7-2 with TRBJ2-1, with 8 bases that match TRBD2. This CDR3 spans 16 amino acids. Germline CDR1 SGHTA, CDR2 FQGNSA. V lost 2 bases and J lost 8; bases outside the gene matches: 11.

In DNA, the CDR3 is TGCAGCGTTCGGAAGGGGTGGGGACGTGAAAAACTGTTTTTT. Translated: CSVRKGWGREKLFF. V usage is TRBV29-1 and J usage is TRBJ1-4, with D possibly TRBD1 on 5 matching bases. This CDR3 spans 14 amino acids. V lost 5 bases to trimming and J lost 7 bases, with 17 bases between them. Germline V CDR1 and CDR2: SQVTM, ANQGSEA.

Remarks on this clone: Other DNA sequences within the sample encode an identical CDR3. The chain uses TRBV5-6 and TRBJ2-4; TRBD2 might be the D (5 bases). V was trimmed by 0 bases and J by 0 bases, leaving 10 bases between them. Germline assignment: CDR1 SGHDT and CDR2 YYEEEE. This CDR3 has 16 amino acids. The CDR3 DNA follows: TGTGCCAGCAGCTTGGGAGGGCCGCTAGCCAAAAACATTCAGTACTTC. Translating it yields CASSLGGPLAKNIQYF.

The chain uses TRBV28 and TRBJ2-7; TRBD2 matches at 10 bases. From germline, CDR1 is MDHEN and CDR2 SYDVKM. This CDR3 spans 15 amino acids. The junction had 6 bases not matched to a gene; V was cut back by 5 bases and J by 2 bases. CDR3 amino acids: CASSRSGRAPYEQYF. CDR3 DNA sequence: TGTGCCAGCAGTCGCAGCGGGAGGGCCCCCTACGAGCAGTACTTC.

The V and J genes are TRBV7-9 and TRBJ1-6; 9 positions agree with TRBD1. The germline gives CDR1 SEHNR, CDR2 FQNEAQ (reference sequence). After removal of 6 bases from V and 7 bases from J, the junction contained 4 bases not matched to a gene. The CDR3 consists of 14 residues. CDR3: CASRRTGENSPLHF. For the CDR3, the DNA is TGTGCCAGCAGACGGACAGGGGAAAATTCACCCCTCCACTTT.

The rearrangement links TRBV29-1 to TRBJ1-2, with D maybe TRBD1 (5 bases). Deletions cut 7 bases from V and 3 bases from J, with 24 bases between. The CDR3 contains 16 residues. The germline V gene encodes CDR1 SQVTM and CDR2 ANQGSEA. Written as DNA, the CDR3 is TGCAGCGCTAGCCTGCAAGGCGGGGGAAGTTACTATGGCTACACCTTC. Amino acids: CSASLQGGGSYYGYTF.

This clone was seen at least ten times. The rearrangement joins TRBV9 to TRBJ2-5; the D is unclear. Germline-derived CDR1 and CDR2 are SGDLS and YYNGEE. Trimming cost V 4 bases and J 2 bases, with 12 bases left between them. The CDR3 contains 14 residues. For the CDR3, the DNA is TGTGCCAGCAGCCCCCATATGGGGCAAGAGACCCAGTACTTC. Translated: CASSPHMGQETQYF.

The V call is TRBV28, the J call TRBJ1-4; no reliable D call. The CDR3 has 15 amino acids. V was clipped by 11 bases and J by 0 bases, with 16 bases between them. CDR1 is MDHEN, CDR2 SYDVKM, per germline. DNA of the CDR3: TGTGCCTCCTCGGACGCCGAGGCAACTAATGAAAAACTGTTTTTT. Translated: CASSDAEATNEKLFF. The whole variable domain, filled in from reference TRBV28 and TRBJ1-4, reads DVKVTQSSRYLVKRTGEKVFLECVQDMDHENMFWYRQDPGLGLRLIYFSYDVKMKEKGDIPEGYSVSREKKERFSLILESASTNQTSMYLCASSDAEATNEKLFFGSGTQLSVL.